Listed below are T cell receptor beta chains from one sample, sequenced in a study of cytomegalovirus exposure and HLA in healthy donors. The repertoire was sequenced with immunoSEQ multiplex PCR; TCRdb's copy has only in-frame clones and lacks some. The sample holds 110,000 or so clones, 70% to 80% seen once. The source material was PBMCs. The receptors were sampled from a young man in good health and CMV-seronegative. CDR3s include the opening cysteine and the closing phenylalanine or tryptophan. Fields, in order: V gene, J gene, CDR3 protein.

>TRBV19|TRBJ2-2
CASSRPELKPTGELFF
>TRBV19|TRBJ2-2
CASSLPRDSGELFF
>TRBV5-1|TRBJ2-7
CASSSDRSDEQYF
>TRBV6-5|TRBJ2-1
CASSHLKGDEQFF
>TRBV4-2|TRBJ2-7
CASSQGHGTGGGYEQYF
>TRBV28|TRBJ2-7
CASSPHRTVSEQYF
>TRBV5-1|TRBJ1-2
CASRPTGYDYGYTF
>TRBV29-1|TRBJ1-2
CSVGLTRFHYGYTF
>TRBV7-2|TRBJ2-7
CASSPGGTQTYEQYF
>TRBV5-1|TRBJ1-1
CASSPDRVVAFF
>TRBV27|TRBJ2-1
CASSLRYHNEQFF
>TRBV21-1|TRBJ2-7
CASSKGGGLAKLYEQYF
>TRBV18|TRBJ1-1
CASSPVNPQGNTEAFF
>TRBV30|TRBJ2-3
CAWKTGDLTDTQYF
>TRBV27|TRBJ2-3
CASSRTGGADTQYF
>TRBV9|TRBJ2-5
CASSAGGLGQGSETQYF
>TRBV5-1|TRBJ2-7
CASSPSGDRADEQYF
>TRBV30|TRBJ1-5
CAWSTGGDQPQHF
>TRBV7-2|TRBJ1-1
CASSSWTGQRTEAFF
>TRBV5-6|TRBJ2-1
CASNLGAGSYNEQFF
>TRBV4-1|TRBJ2-1
CASSPDWRVAGEQFF
>TRBV7-9|TRBJ2-1
CASSFGPDNEQFF
>TRBV6-5|TRBJ2-1
CASSSNRVLNEQFF
>TRBV27|TRBJ1-4
CASSLDRLDEKLFF
>TRBV30|TRBJ2-2
CARGGGGPNTGELFF
>TRBV30|TRBJ1-1
CAGRAGVNTEAFF
>TRBV4-2|TRBJ2-3
CASSLEGGVDTDTQYF
>TRBV5-4|TRBJ2-5
CASSFGPGHPQETQYF
>TRBV7-6|TRBJ2-3
CASSPSLAADTQYF
>TRBV5-5|TRBJ2-3
CASSLAGTDTQYF
>TRBV28|TRBJ2-7
CASSLASYEQYF
>TRBV20-1|TRBJ2-1
CSAREYGEQFF
>TRBV10-2|TRBJ1-3
CASRPAGTAGNTIYF
>TRBV2|TRBJ2-2
CASSVRGGTGELFF
>TRBV6-5|TRBJ2-7
CASSLRLAGSYEQYF
>TRBV5-4|TRBJ2-3
CASSLAAGGPQDTQYF
>TRBV15|TRBJ2-5
CATSRDHRETQYF
>TRBV18|TRBJ1-1
CASSRDSVDTEAFF
>TRBV5-1|TRBJ1-2
CASSLEGHPFANYGYTF
>TRBV9|TRBJ2-1
CASSVVGASIAYNEQFF
>TRBV28|TRBJ2-7
CASSSQTYEQYF
>TRBV5-1|TRBJ1-2
CASSLRRGLDGYTF
>TRBV4-3|TRBJ1-1
CASSRTTGNTEAFF
>TRBV9|TRBJ2-4
CASSASKNIQYF
>TRBV15|TRBJ2-7
CATSRARGEQYF
>TRBV6-1|TRBJ2-7
CASKRSSYEQYF
>TRBV28|TRBJ2-1
CASSLLPRTSGRAYNEQFF
>TRBV5-1|TRBJ2-2
CASTTPGLAGAGELFF
>TRBV25-1|TRBJ1-2
CASSEYRGTRDGYTF
>TRBV7-8|TRBJ2-1
CASSPYGSGAYNEQFF
>TRBV5-6|TRBJ2-7
CASRAGTGREQYF
>TRBV18|TRBJ1-1
CASSRGADTEAFF
>TRBV6-4|TRBJ2-1
CASSPTSGGAVEQFF
>TRBV19|TRBJ2-7
CASSAGPKLYEQYF
>TRBV6-1|TRBJ2-3
CASSMTGVTDTQYF
>TRBV9|TRBJ1-3
CASSATAVSGNTIYF
>TRBV30|TRBJ1-2
CAWSVGVGYTF